The 5 T cell receptor beta chains given below trace back to one sample, sequenced in a study of control samples from healthy donors and cancer patients. The table came from immunoSEQ multiplex PCR; TCRdb's copy has only in-frame clones and leaves some out. The sample has around 70,000 clones, approximately 94% seen once; the top ten hold about 2.7%. Sample: blood. These receptor sequences come from a woman aged 25 to 45 in good health.

For the CDR3, the DNA is TGTGCCAGCAGCCAACCCCCAAGGGACTCTGGGGCCAACGTCCTGACTTTC. The encoded protein is CASSQPPRDSGANVLTF. The J gene is TRBJ2-6, the V gene TRBV4-2; no definite D call. V dropped 2 bases and J dropped 0 bases, with 11 bases sitting between them. Germline CDR1 LGHNA, CDR2 YNFKEQ. The CDR3 is 17 amino acids.

The gene calls are TRBV4-1 and TRBJ1-5; D is unresolved. The germline V gene encodes CDR1 MGHRA and CDR2 YSYEKL. V lost 1 base and J lost 3, with 16 bases in between. This CDR3 has 17 amino acids. The CDR3 here is CASSQVKDGFPNQPQHF. CDR3 nucleotides: TGCGCCAGCAGCCAAGTGAAGGACGGCTTTCCCAATCAGCCCCAGCATTTT.

This chain uses TRBV6-2 or TRBV6-3 with TRBJ1-5; 8 positions agree with TRBD1. The germline V gene has CDR1 MNHEY and CDR2 SVGEGT. The CDR3 is 13 residues long. The trim removed 4 bases at V and 5 bases at J, leaving 1 base unmatched. The CDR3 nucleotides are TGTGCCAGCAGTTGGACAGGGTATCAGCCCCAGCATTTT. It translates to CASSWTGYQPQHF.

This chain uses TRBV3-1 (or the pseudogene TRBV3-2) with TRBJ1-2, with D unresolved. Germline-derived CDR1 and CDR2 are LGHDT and YNNKEL (reference sequence). The CDR3 totals 15 residues. Trimming removed 4 bases at V and 0 bases at J, with 12 bases between. The CDR3 DNA reads as TGTGCCAGCAGCCGATCTGTCCTAGCTAACTATGGCTACACCTTC. Encoded protein: CASSRSVLANYGYTF.

This clone was found once. The DNA of the CDR3 is TGTGCCTGGAGTGGAGAGACCCAGTACTTC. It yields the protein CAWSGETQYF. V usage is TRBV30 and J usage is TRBJ2-5; no clear D gene. V lost 1 base and J lost 4, with 1 base in between. The CDR3 spans 10 residues. Germline CDR1 GTSNPN, CDR2 SVGIG (reference sequence).